This T cell receptor (beta chain) derives from a study of T cell responses to AZD1222 COVID-19 vaccine. The CDR3 has 18 amino acids. The V segment lost 2 bases and the J segment 0 bases; nucleotides outside the gene matches: 9. Germline CDR1 and CDR2: SNHLY and FYNNEI. Method: immunoSEQ multiplex PCR; TCRdb's copy keeps in-frame clones and lacks some. The profile shows roughly 110,000 clones, 90% to 95% of them singletons. The TCR comes from an adult in good health. The sample in question was peripheral blood, obtained on day 0 of AZD1222 vaccination. This chain links TRBV2 with TRBJ1-5, with 8 bases matching TRBD1. The CDR3 region has the DNA TGTGCCAGCAGTGAACCGTTGACAGGGGCATATAGCAATCAGCCCCAGCATTTT. As protein: CASSEPLTGAYSNQPQHF.